Below, 3 T cell receptor beta chains from the same sample are listed, as sequenced in a study of technical replicates of blood from a handful of donors. The data were produced by immunoSEQ multiplex PCR, yet TCRdb's version contains in-frame clones alone and is incomplete. The data hold approximately 81,000 clones, with about 81% observed a single time. Sequences were obtained from PBMCs. The receptors originated from a human donor in good health. Some clones in this sample may be carry-over from other donors' samples.

V gene TRBV5-6 combines with J gene TRBJ2-1; 8 bases are shared with TRBD2. CDR3 size: 16 residues. Germline V gene lookup returns CDR1 SGHDT and CDR2 YYEEEE. V trimming: 1 base; J trimming: 2 bases; junction bases outside the gene matches: 5. The CDR3 bases are TGTGCCAGCAGCTTGCTGCGGGGGGCCACCTACAATGAGCAGTTCTTC. Translation gives CASSLLRGATYNEQFF.

This chain joins TRBV4-2 and TRBJ2-7, with TRBD2 identical over 8 bases. The CDR3 sequence is 16 residues long. CDR1 is LGHNA, CDR2 YNFKEQ, per germline. Trimming at V came to 3 bases and at J to 5 bases, leaving 12 bases not matched to a gene. The CDR3 protein is CASSQRGTSLRNEQYF. The CDR3 bases are TGTGCCAGCAGCCAGCGAGGGACTAGTTTACGTAACGAGCAGTACTTC.

This clone was detected once. V gene TRBV5-6 combines with J gene TRBJ1-6, with TRBD1 matching over 8 bases. The junction had 7 bases not matched to a gene; V was cut back by 4 bases and J by 7 bases. This CDR3 has 15 residues. Germline assignment: CDR1 SGHDT and CDR2 YYEEEE. The CDR3 DNA is TGTGCCAGCAGCGAGATGGACAGGGACAATTCACCCCTCCACTTT. The encoded protein is CASSEMDRDNSPLHF.